This record looks at one TCR beta chain sequence and its context. Its antigen remains unidentified. No base qualities exist here, and no much larger clone lies one base off it. Per the publication, the time point label means: baseline before first vaccination. Vaccinee samples came from UK trials COV001 and COV002, including a single-blind randomized controlled phase 2/3 trial of AZD1222 (ChAdOx1 nCoV-19) in healthy adults. Trial participant PBMC samples were collected at day 0 and day 28 after the second dose for TCRbeta chain sequencing. These data come from a study of T cell responses to AZD1222 COVID-19 vaccine (dated by TCRdb to the early 2020s). Regarding the study in general: Because spike-specific TCR depth and breadth did not differ between the two schedules, AZD1222 recipients who got a second dose at roughly 4 weeks were pooled with those who got a second dose at roughly 12 weeks. TCR sequencing was performed for 230 to 250 trial participants, of whom 207 were given two doses of AZD1222 and some 26 were given two doses of MenACWY control vaccine. Trial participants were enrolled by age into 18-55, 56-69 and 70-plus year subgroups, with about 150, 27 and 61 TCR-sequenced participants respectively.

General conclusions and limits of the study: The whole spike protein was spanned by vaccine-associated CD4 TCRs, and dominant responses were seen in regions 160-218 and 743-854. Conclusions about previously exposed vaccinees are limited, since just five to seven AZD1222 recipients were seropositive for SARS-CoV-2 at baseline. Participants were mostly white British, with more females than males. The authors suggested clonal diversity may have been underestimated. Reportedly, close to half of the unique spike-specific TCRs recognized epitopes lying outside the regions that are mutated in the B.1.351 and B.1.1.7 variants. In the small 56-69-year group, the increase in depth fell short of significance, most likely because of low power. After two AZD1222 doses, spike-specific TCR breadth and depth were significantly higher than at day 0 and than in MenACWY recipients. Because no day 14 peak-response samples were available, repertoires were characterized only after the peak T cell response.

The V end loses 0 bases and the J end loses 7 bases, and a stretch of 6 bases separates them. The CDR3 starts with the cysteine, ends with the phenylalanine, and has 12 residues. The kept DNA is CDR3 alone, 36 bases in frame from the first base. The germline V gene yields SNHLY for CDR1 and FYNNEI for CDR2. The CDR3 regions of human TCRbeta chains were analyzed by immunosequencing. The original pipeline was this. TCRs in the repertoires were compared against a reference library of SARS-CoV-2-specific TCRs that had been generated with the MIRA antigen-specificity platform. Breadth was defined as the fraction of unique TCRs that were SARS-CoV-2-associated. Depth was defined as the fraction of total T cells that were SARS-CoV-2-associated. Using the MIRA data, each spike-specific TCR was assigned both to the spike region to which the TCR was reactive and to a CD4 or CD8 class. Log10-transformed breadth and depth values were compared by one-way ANOVA with Sidak's multiple comparisons tests. TCRdb mirrors the immuneACCESS table, restricted to in-frame sequences. Some clones are absent from its copies; in checked studies, under half trace to an unresolved V gene, and the reason for the others is unknown. The V and J calls and clone size come from that table; D and trimming were worked out from the DNA. This sample lists over 100,000 clones; over 90% were detected once. 4.5% to 5% of the sample comes from the top ten.

The receptor comes from an adult in good health. This sample comprised peripheral blood, obtained on day 0 of AZD1222 vaccination. Recombination linked TRBV2 to TRBJ1-2, with no confident D gene call. The DNA is TGTGCCAGCAGTGAAGCAGGTTTTGGCTACACCTTC. It translates as CASSEAGFGYTF.